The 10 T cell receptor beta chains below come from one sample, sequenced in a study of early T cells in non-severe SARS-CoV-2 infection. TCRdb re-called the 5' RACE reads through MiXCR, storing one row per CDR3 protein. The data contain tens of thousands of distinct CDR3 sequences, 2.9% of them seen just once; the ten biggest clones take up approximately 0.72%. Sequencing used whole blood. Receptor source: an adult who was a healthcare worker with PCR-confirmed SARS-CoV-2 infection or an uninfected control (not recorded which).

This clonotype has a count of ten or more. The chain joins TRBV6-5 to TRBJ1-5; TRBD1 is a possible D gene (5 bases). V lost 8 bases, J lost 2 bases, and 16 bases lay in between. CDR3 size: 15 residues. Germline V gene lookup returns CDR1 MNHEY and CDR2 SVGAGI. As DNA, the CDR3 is TGTGCCAGCTCTTTAGACGGGGGAGGCAATCAGCCCCAGCATTTT. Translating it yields CASSLDGGGNQPQHF.

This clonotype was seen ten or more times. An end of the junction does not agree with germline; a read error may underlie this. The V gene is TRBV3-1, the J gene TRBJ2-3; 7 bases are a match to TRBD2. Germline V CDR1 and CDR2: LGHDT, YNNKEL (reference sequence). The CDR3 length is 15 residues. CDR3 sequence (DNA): TGTGCCAGCAGCCTGGTTTCGACTAGCAAAGATACGCAGTATTTT. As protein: CASSLVSTSKDTQYF.

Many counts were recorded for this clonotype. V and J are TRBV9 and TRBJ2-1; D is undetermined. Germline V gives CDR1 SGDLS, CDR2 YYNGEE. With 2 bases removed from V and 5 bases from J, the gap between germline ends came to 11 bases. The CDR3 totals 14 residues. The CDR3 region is CASSVGDRDNEQFF. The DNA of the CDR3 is TGTGCCAGCAGCGTCGGAGACCGCGACAATGAGCAGTTCTTC.

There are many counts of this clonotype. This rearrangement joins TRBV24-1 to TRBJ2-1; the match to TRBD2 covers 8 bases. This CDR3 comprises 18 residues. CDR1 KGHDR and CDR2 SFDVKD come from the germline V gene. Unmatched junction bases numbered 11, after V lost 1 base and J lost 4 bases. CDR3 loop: CATSDFTIARGGYNEQFF. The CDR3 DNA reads TGTGCCACCAGTGATTTTACCATCGCCCGCGGGGGGTACAATGAGCAGTTCTTC.

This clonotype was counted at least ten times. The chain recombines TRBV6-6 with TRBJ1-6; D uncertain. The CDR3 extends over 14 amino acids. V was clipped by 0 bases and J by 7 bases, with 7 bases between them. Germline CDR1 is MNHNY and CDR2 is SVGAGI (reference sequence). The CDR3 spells CASSYSSGNSPLHF. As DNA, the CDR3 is TGTGCCAGCAGTTACTCGAGCGGGAATTCACCCCTCCACTTT.

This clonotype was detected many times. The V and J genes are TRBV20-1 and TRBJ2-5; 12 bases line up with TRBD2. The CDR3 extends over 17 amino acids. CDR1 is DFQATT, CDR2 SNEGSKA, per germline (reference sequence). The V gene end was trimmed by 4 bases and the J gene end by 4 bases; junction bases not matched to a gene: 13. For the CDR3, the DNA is TGCAGTGCTAAGACCCTACTAGCGGGGGGTAACGTAGAGACCCAGTACTTC. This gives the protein CSAKTLLAGGNVETQYF.

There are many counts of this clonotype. The CDR3 is CASSVDDWDRGSGANVLTF. The CDR3 region has the DNA TGTGCCAGCAGCGTTGATGATTGGGACAGGGGCTCTGGGGCCAACGTCCTGACTTTC. The chain employs TRBV7-3 and TRBJ2-6; 10 positions match TRBD1. The germline CDR1 and CDR2 sequences are SGHTA and FQGTGA. J gave up 0 bases and V 5 bases, and 10 bases lay outside the gene matches. This CDR3 region has 19 residues. The variable domain in full, completed from reference TRBV7-3 and TRBJ2-6, reads GAGVSQTPSNKVTEKGKYVELRCDPISGHTALYWYRQSLGQGPEFLIYFQGTGAADDSGLPNDRFFAVRPEGSVSTLKIQRTERGDSAVYLCASSVDDWDRGSGANVLTFGAGSRLTVL.

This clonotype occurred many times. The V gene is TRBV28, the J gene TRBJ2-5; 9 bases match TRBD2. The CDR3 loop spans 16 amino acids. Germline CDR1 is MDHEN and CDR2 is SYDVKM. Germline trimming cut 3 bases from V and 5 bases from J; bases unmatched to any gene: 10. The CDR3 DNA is TGTGCCAGCAGTTTTATGGCGGGGGGGCCAGGGGAGACCCAGTACTTC. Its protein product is CASSFMAGGPGETQYF. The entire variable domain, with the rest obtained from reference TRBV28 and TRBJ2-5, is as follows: DVKVTQSSRYLVKRTGEKVFLECVQDMDHENMFWYRQDPGLGLRLIYFSYDVKMKEKGDIPEGYSVSREKKERFSLILESASTNQTSMYLCASSFMAGGPGETQYFGPGTRLLVL.

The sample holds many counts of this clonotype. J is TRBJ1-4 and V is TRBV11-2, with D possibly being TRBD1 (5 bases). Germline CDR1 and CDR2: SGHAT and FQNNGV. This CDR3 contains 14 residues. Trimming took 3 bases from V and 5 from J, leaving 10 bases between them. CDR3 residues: CASSFRGRNEKLFF. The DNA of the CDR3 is TGTGCCAGCAGCTTTAGGGGAAGAAATGAAAAACTGTTTTTT.

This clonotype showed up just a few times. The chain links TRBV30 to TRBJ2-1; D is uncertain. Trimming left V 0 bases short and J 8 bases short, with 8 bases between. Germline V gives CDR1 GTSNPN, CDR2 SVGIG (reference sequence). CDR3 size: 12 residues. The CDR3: CAWSVTAYEQFF. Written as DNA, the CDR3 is TGTGCCTGGAGTGTAACCGCCTATGAGCAGTTCTTC.